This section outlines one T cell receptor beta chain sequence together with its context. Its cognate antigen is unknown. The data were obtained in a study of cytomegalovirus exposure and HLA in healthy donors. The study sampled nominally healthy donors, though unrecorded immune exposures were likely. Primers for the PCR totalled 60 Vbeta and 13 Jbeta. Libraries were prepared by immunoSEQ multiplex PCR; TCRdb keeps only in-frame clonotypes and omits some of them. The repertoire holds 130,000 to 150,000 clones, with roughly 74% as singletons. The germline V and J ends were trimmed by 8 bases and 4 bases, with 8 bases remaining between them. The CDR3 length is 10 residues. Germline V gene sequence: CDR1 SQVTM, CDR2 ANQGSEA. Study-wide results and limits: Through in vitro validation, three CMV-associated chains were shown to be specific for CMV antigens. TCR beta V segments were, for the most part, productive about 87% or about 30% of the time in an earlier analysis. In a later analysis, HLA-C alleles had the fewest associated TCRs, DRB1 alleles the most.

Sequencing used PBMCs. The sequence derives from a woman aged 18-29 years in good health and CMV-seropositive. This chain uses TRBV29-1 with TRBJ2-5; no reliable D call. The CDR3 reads CSIGLETQYF. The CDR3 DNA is TGCAGCATCGGGTTAGAGACCCAGTACTTC.